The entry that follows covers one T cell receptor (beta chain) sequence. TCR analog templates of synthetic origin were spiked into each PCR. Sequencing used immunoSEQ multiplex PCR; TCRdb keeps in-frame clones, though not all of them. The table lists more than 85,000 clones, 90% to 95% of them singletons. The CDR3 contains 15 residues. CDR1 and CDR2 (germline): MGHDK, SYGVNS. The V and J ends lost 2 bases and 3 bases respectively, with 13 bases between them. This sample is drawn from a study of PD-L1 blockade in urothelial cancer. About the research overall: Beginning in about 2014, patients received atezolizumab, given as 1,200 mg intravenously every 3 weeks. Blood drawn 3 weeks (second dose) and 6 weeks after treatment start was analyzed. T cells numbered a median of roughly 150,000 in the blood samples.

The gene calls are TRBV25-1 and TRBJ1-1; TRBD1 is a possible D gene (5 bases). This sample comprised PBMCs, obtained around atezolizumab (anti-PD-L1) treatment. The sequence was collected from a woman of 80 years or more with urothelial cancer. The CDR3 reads CASSEDSRGDTEAFF. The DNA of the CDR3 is TGTGCCAGCAGTGAAGACAGTCGGGGGGACACTGAAGCTTTCTTT.